This passage covers 19 T cell receptor beta chains from one sample sequenced in a study of cytomegalovirus exposure and HLA in healthy donors. Researchers ran the PCR with 60 Vbeta and 13 Jbeta primers. TCRdb's copy holds only in-frame clones and misses some; the assay was immunoSEQ multiplex PCR. This table holds about 94,000 clones, over 60% found once. The source material was PBMCs. The receptors derive from a man aged 25-40 years in good health and CMV-seronegative.

The J gene is TRBJ1-4, the V gene TRBV18, with 9 bases lining up with TRBD1. Unmatched junction bases numbered 15, after V lost 5 bases and J lost 8 bases. CDR1 is KGHSH, CDR2 LQKENI, per germline. The CDR3 extends over 17 amino acids. This CDR3 reads CASSRGQGFDSGEKLFF. The CDR3, as DNA: TGTGCCAGCTCAAGAGGACAGGGGTTCGACTCCGGGGAAAAACTGTTTTTT.

The V and J genes are TRBV6-1 and TRBJ2-5; D is uncertain. V was shortened by 7 bases and J by 1 base, with 4 bases between the two germline ends. Germline lookup yields CDR1 MNHNS and CDR2 SASEGT. The CDR3 loop spans 11 amino acids. The CDR3 protein is CASIGQETQYF. The CDR3 nucleotides read TGTGCCAGCATCGGCCAAGAGACCCAGTACTTC.

The CDR3 is CASSQEGTGAYEQYF. Here the CDR3 DNA reads TGCGCCAGCAGCCAAGAGGGGACAGGGGCCTACGAGCAGTACTTC. The chain links TRBV4-3 to TRBJ2-7, with TRBD1 matching 10 bases. Germline-derived CDR1 and CDR2 are LGHNA and YSLEER. The CDR3 consists of 15 residues. V trimming: 0 bases; J trimming: 2 bases; junction bases outside the gene matches: 1.

The rearrangement joins TRBV2 to TRBJ2-3; TRBD1 matches at 10 bases. V shed 9 bases and J 4 bases; nucleotides not matched to a gene: 10. Germline loops: CDR1 SNHLY, CDR2 FYNNEI. The CDR3 is 15 amino acids. The CDR3 loop reads CARGDRGRSADTQYF. CDR3 nucleotides: TGTGCCAGGGGAGACAGGGGGCGCAGCGCAGATACGCAGTATTTT.

This rearrangement joins TRBV6-6 to TRBJ2-1, with no clear D. The CDR3 is 12 amino acids. The V and J ends lost 0 bases and 7 bases respectively, with 4 bases between them. Germline CDR1 MNHNY, CDR2 SVGAGI (reference sequence). The CDR3 here is CASSYSHNEQFF. DNA of the CDR3: TGTGCCAGCAGTTACTCCCATAATGAGCAGTTCTTC.

This chain joins TRBV28 and TRBJ1-5; tentatively, D is TRBD1 (5 bases). Germline V gives CDR1 MDHEN, CDR2 SYDVKM. The CDR3 covers 17 residues. V was cut by 5 bases and J by 5 bases, with 22 bases left in between. The CDR3 region has the DNA TGTGCCAGCAGTCCTCTCGGCAGGGTTACGCTGTATCAGCCCCAGCATTTT. Protein: CASSPLGRVTLYQPQHF.

This clone was counted a few times. The genes are TRBV11-2 and TRBJ2-7, with TRBD1 matching over 9 bases. Germline CDR1 and CDR2: SGHAT and FQNNGV. There are 19 residues in the CDR3. V lost 5 bases and J lost 1; bases outside the gene matches: 18. The CDR3 sequence is CASSDPTGGTLPISYEQYF. The CDR3 coding sequence is TGTGCCAGCAGCGACCCGACAGGGGGAACACTACCGATATCCTACGAGCAGTACTTC.

This chain links TRBV14 with TRBJ2-3; weak D call: TRBD1 (6 bases). The germline V gene encodes CDR1 SGHDN and CDR2 FVKESK. This CDR3 contains 16 residues. V dropped 2 bases and J dropped 2 bases, with 14 bases sitting between them. The CDR3 reads CASSQKQGLPTDTQYF. CDR3 bases: TGTGCCAGCAGCCAAAAACAGGGCCTCCCCACAGATACGCAGTATTTT.

The V call is TRBV5-1, the J call TRBJ2-2, with D uncertain. The germline V gene encodes CDR1 SGHRS and CDR2 YFSETQ. This CDR3 contains 14 residues. Trimming took 1 base from V and 1 from J, leaving 5 bases between them. Here the CDR3 reads CASSLRGNTGELFF. CDR3 bases: TGCGCCAGCAGCTTGAGAGGGAACACCGGGGAGCTGTTTTTT.

This rearrangement joins TRBV19 to TRBJ1-3; TRBD1 is a possible D gene (5 bases). The germline CDR1 and CDR2 sequences are LNHDA and SQIVND (reference sequence). This CDR3 is 14 amino acids long. V was pared by 7 bases and J by 3 bases, with 13 bases between. The CDR3 nucleotides read TGTGCCAGTACCAGGGTAGGGTTTGGAAACACCATATATTTT. Translated: CASTRVGFGNTIYF.

The chain carries TRBV7-9 and TRBJ2-7; 10 positions agree with TRBD1. Germline trimming cut 2 bases from V and 2 bases from J; bases unmatched to any gene: 3. The CDR3 covers 15 residues. Germline CDR1 SEHNR, CDR2 FQNEAQ (reference sequence). This CDR3 reads CASSLRTGGPYEQYF. For the CDR3, the DNA is TGTGCCAGCAGCTTAAGGACAGGGGGGCCCTACGAGCAGTACTTC. The full variable domain, with the rest looked up from reference TRBV7-9 and TRBJ2-7, is DTGVSQNPRHKITKRGQNVTFRCDPISEHNRLYWYRQTLGQGPEFLTYFQNEAQLEKSRLLSDRFSAERPKGSFSTLEIQRTEQGDSAMYLCASSLRTGGPYEQYFGPGTRLTVT.

Only a few counts were recorded for this clone. The chain links TRBV7-2 to TRBJ2-7; 7 bases align to TRBD2. This CDR3 comprises 15 residues. Germline V gene data show CDR1 as SGHTA and CDR2 as FQGNSA. J lost 0 bases, V lost 2 bases, and 4 bases had no gene match. CDR3 in amino acids: CASSLTASGSYEQYF. The CDR3 region has the DNA TGTGCCAGCAGCTTAACGGCTAGCGGCTCCTACGAGCAGTACTTC.

This chain links TRBV19 with TRBJ2-2; TRBD1 is a possible D gene (6 bases). The CDR3 spans 17 residues. The V end was cut by 7 bases, the J end by 3 bases, with 21 bases between. From germline, CDR1 is LNHDA and CDR2 SQIVND (reference sequence). CDR3 region: CASISTLDRTYTGELFF. CDR3 DNA: TGTGCCAGTATCTCAACCTTAGACAGGACATACACCGGGGAGCTGTTTTTT.

This chain joins TRBV30 and TRBJ1-1, with 8 bases aligning to TRBD1. The CDR3 totals 12 residues. Germline trimming cut 1 base from V and 8 bases from J; bases unmatched to any gene: 3. Germline V lookup: CDR1 GTSNPN, CDR2 SVGIG (reference sequence). The CDR3 sequence is CAWSAGTGEAFF. The DNA of the CDR3 is TGTGCCTGGAGTGCCGGGACAGGAGAAGCTTTCTTT. Filled out from reference TRBV30 and TRBJ1-1, the complete variable domain reads SQTIHQWPATLVQPVGSPLSLECTVEGTSNPNLYWYRQAAGRGLQLLFYSVGIGQISSEVPQNLSASRPQDRQFILSSKKLLLSDSGFYLCAWSAGTGEAFFGQGTRLTVV.

J is TRBJ2-1 and V is TRBV4-2; 12 bases line up with TRBD2. V lost 4 bases, J lost 8 bases, and 6 bases stayed unmatched. Germline CDR1 LGHNA, CDR2 YNFKEQ. The CDR3 is made up of 15 amino acids. DNA for the CDR3: TGTGCCAGCAGCCCGACTAGCGGGAGTATATATGAGCAGTTCTTC. Its translation: CASSPTSGSIYEQFF.

This clone was observed a few times. The V gene is TRBV6-5, the J gene TRBJ1-1; TRBD1 is a possible D gene (6 bases). Trimming took 6 bases from V and 3 from J, leaving 14 bases between them. The CDR3 spans 14 residues. Germline lookup yields CDR1 MNHEY and CDR2 SVGAGI. The CDR3 loop is CASRPRGADTEAFF. The CDR3 region has the DNA TGTGCCAGCAGGCCCCGGGGGGCGGACACTGAAGCTTTCTTT.

The rearrangement uses TRBV14 and TRBJ2-3; the match to TRBD2 covers 10 bases. With 4 bases clipped from V and 3 bases from J, the junction kept 4 bases outside the gene matches. Germline CDR1 SGHDN, CDR2 FVKESK. The CDR3 is made up of 15 amino acids. CDR3 sequence (DNA): TGTGCCAGCAGCCCATGGACTAGCGGTACAGATACGCAGTATTTT. This codes for CASSPWTSGTDTQYF.

This chain links TRBV9 with TRBJ2-7, with D possibly matching TRBD1 (6 bases). Per the germline V gene, CDR1 is SGDLS and CDR2 is YYNGEE. The ends were cut back, 1 base at V and 6 bases at J, with 11 bases in the middle. The CDR3 contains 13 residues. The DNA for the CDR3 is TGTGCCAGCAGCGTATACAGGGCGAGCGAGCAGTACTTC. Residues: CASSVYRASEQYF.

J is TRBJ2-5 and V is TRBV9; 10 positions agree with TRBD2. Germline CDR1 SGDLS, CDR2 YYNGEE. The V segment lost 5 bases and the J segment 0 bases; nucleotides outside the gene matches: 7. The CDR3 length is 16 residues. CDR3 region: CASRGGAGGDQETQYF. The CDR3 region has the DNA TGTGCCAGCAGGGGGGGAGCGGGAGGGGACCAAGAGACCCAGTACTTC.